Listed below are T cell receptor beta chains from one sample, sequenced in a study of early T cells in non-severe SARS-CoV-2 infection. TCRdb reanalysed the 5' RACE reads using MiXCR and keeps one entry per CDR3 protein. This table holds around 83,000 distinct CDR3 sequences, roughly 12% found once. The specimen was whole blood, collected at baseline. The receptors derive from an adult who was a healthcare worker with PCR-confirmed SARS-CoV-2 infection or an uninfected control (not recorded which). CDR3s leave out the opening cysteine and the closing phenylalanine or tryptophan.

>TRBV28|TRBJ2-6
ASSSGDSSGANVLT
>TRBV15|TRBJ2-3
ATRDLADTQY
>TRBV5-5|TRBJ1-6
ASSLGVTGGSYSPLH
>TRBV12-3/TRBV12-4|TRBJ2-3
ASSLLAGRADTQY
>TRBV6-6|TRBJ2-3
ASSPSEWTTDTQY
>TRBV11-3|TRBJ2-3
ASSLATVGTDTQY
>TRBV29-1|TRBJ1-3
SVEVPDRGEVGPGNTIY
>TRBV11-1|TRBJ2-7
ASSLYISTYEQY
>TRBV29-1|TRBJ2-1
SVGGDSSYNEQF
>TRBV6-5|TRBJ2-3
ASSPIFQGDTQY
>TRBV5-6|TRBJ2-3
ASSSLAGADTQY
>TRBV7-3|TRBJ1-1
ASSLNPGTTTEAF
>TRBV7-2|TRBJ1-1
ASTKRQGLTEAF
>TRBV5-1|TRBJ2-3
ASSLAASRSTDTQY
>TRBV27|TRBJ1-2
ASRPPGGPIEGYT
>TRBV18|TRBJ1-4
ASSPETGEKLF
>TRBV3-1|TRBJ2-1
ASRPLAPNPGASNEQF
>TRBV20-1|TRBJ2-1
SARIGSTEQF
>TRBV25-1|TRBJ2-7
ASRGWDEQY
>TRBV7-8|TRBJ1-5
ASSLALNQPQH
>TRBV14|TRBJ1-1
ASSQDYYTEAF
>TRBV10-3|TRBJ1-1
ATTWGEDTEAF
>TRBV28|TRBJ2-7
ASSLWGGGSYEQY
>TRBV6-2/TRBV6-3|TRBJ2-7
ASSYSKSLGNPYEQY